The rows below give T cell receptor beta chains drawn from one sample of a study of control samples from healthy donors and cancer patients. The table came from immunoSEQ multiplex PCR; TCRdb's copy has only in-frame clones and leaves some out. The repertoire has 100,000 to 130,000 clones, approximately 84% of them found once; the top ten carry around 6.2%. Sequences were obtained from blood. The receptor source for this set is a man younger than 35 in good health. The CDR3 runs from the conserved cysteine through the conserved F or W. The D gene is left open where the match is weak. Size values are once, few and many counts, or a class for expanded clones, and some rows have none.

j_gene: TRBJ1-1; d_gene: .; len: 15; v_gene: TRBV18; abundance: .; CDR3nt: TGTGCCAGCTCACCACCCTATGCTCGGAACACTGAAGCTTTCTTT; CDR3aa: CASSPPYARNTEAFF
j_gene: TRBJ2-1; d_gene: TRBD1; len: 14; v_gene: TRBV27; abundance: once; CDR3nt: TGTGCCAGCACCCTCGACAGGGGGAGGAATGAGCAGTTCTTC; CDR3aa: CASTLDRGRNEQFF
j_gene: TRBJ2-1; d_gene: .; len: 16; v_gene: TRBV23-1; abundance: .; CDR3nt: TGCGCCAGCCCCCCTTGGAGAAGGGAGAAGGTGGATGAGCAGTTCTTC; CDR3aa: CASPPWRREKVDEQFF
j_gene: TRBJ1-1; d_gene: .; len: 15; v_gene: TRBV6-5; abundance: .; CDR3nt: TGTGCCAGCAGGATGGGACGGATGGGAAACACTGAAGCTTTCTTT; CDR3aa: CASRMGRMGNTEAFF
j_gene: TRBJ1-4; d_gene: .; len: 12; v_gene: TRBV2; abundance: .; CDR3nt: TGTGCCAGCTCGGGGACTAATGAAAAACTGTTTTTT; CDR3aa: CASSGTNEKLFF
j_gene: TRBJ1-5; d_gene: TRBD1; len: 15; v_gene: TRBV7-2; abundance: .; CDR3nt: TGTGCCAGCAGCTTAGCAGGGGGCGTGTATCAGCCCCAGCATTTT; CDR3aa: CASSLAGGVYQPQHF
j_gene: TRBJ1-1; d_gene: .; len: 16; v_gene: TRBV5-1; abundance: .; CDR3nt: TGCGCCAGCAGCCCCAACAACGGGGGAATGAACACTGAAGCTTTCTTT; CDR3aa: CASSPNNGGMNTEAFF
j_gene: TRBJ1-5; d_gene: .; len: 15; v_gene: TRBV6-5; abundance: .; CDR3nt: TGTGCCAGCAGGATCGGGACACCTAGCAATCAGCCCCAGCATTTT; CDR3aa: CASRIGTPSNQPQHF
j_gene: TRBJ2-3; d_gene: TRBD1; len: 15; v_gene: TRBV10-3; abundance: .; CDR3nt: TGTGCCGTAATCGACGACAGGGGGCGAAGGGATACGCAGTATTTT; CDR3aa: CAVIDDRGRRDTQYF
j_gene: TRBJ2-1; d_gene: .; len: 16; v_gene: TRBV27; abundance: .; CDR3nt: TGTGCCAGCAGTCCCTGGGAGACAGGCACCTACAATGAGCAGTTCTTC; CDR3aa: CASSPWETGTYNEQFF
j_gene: TRBJ1-2; d_gene: .; len: 13; v_gene: TRBV24-1; abundance: .; CDR3nt: TGTGCCACCAGTGGCACAGCTAACTATGGCTACACCTTC; CDR3aa: CATSGTANYGYTF
j_gene: TRBJ2-2; d_gene: .; len: 13; v_gene: TRBV7-6; abundance: .; CDR3nt: TGTGCCAGCAGCTTATCGGGCCGCGGGGAGCTGTTTTTT; CDR3aa: CASSLSGRGELFF
j_gene: TRBJ1-4; d_gene: TRBD1; len: 16; v_gene: TRBV5-5; abundance: .; CDR3nt: TGTGCCAGCAGCTTGTTTCGGCAGGGGGCTAATGAAAAACTGTTTTTT; CDR3aa: CASSLFRQGANEKLFF
j_gene: TRBJ1-4; d_gene: .; len: 16; v_gene: TRBV25-1; abundance: .; CDR3nt: TGTGCCAGCAGTGAATTTCCATCACAGGGAGGCGAAAAACTGTTTTTT; CDR3aa: CASSEFPSQGGEKLFF
j_gene: TRBJ1-2; d_gene: TRBD1; len: 14; v_gene: TRBV6-5; abundance: .; CDR3nt: TGTGCCAGCAGTTCGTACGAAACAGGGGAGGGCTACACCTTC; CDR3aa: CASSSYETGEGYTF
j_gene: TRBJ1-1; d_gene: TRBD1; len: 17; v_gene: TRBV5-4; abundance: .; CDR3nt: TGTGCCAGCAGCTTGGATCGACAGGGGCTGATGGGGTCTGAAGCTTTCTTT; CDR3aa: CASSLDRQGLMGSEAFF
j_gene: TRBJ1-5; d_gene: .; len: 17; v_gene: TRBV5-6; abundance: .; CDR3nt: TGTGCCAGCAGCTTGGCTAGGCAGGGTCATAGGGATCAGCCCCAGCATTTT; CDR3aa: CASSLARQGHRDQPQHF